The clone carrying this T cell receptor beta chain was detected a few times. These data belong to a study of spatial heterogeneity in lung cancer. On the study more broadly: Averaged across combinations, each unique TCR and UMI pairing appeared more than ten times in raw reads, which were uncorrected.

Germline CDR1 SGHKS, CDR2 YYEKEE (reference sequence). The CDR3 is 12 residues long. Trimming pared 2 bases from V and 4 bases from J, leaving 7 bases between. Carried by each TCR cDNA molecule was a unique molecular identifier. TCRdb re-called the 5' RACE reads with MiXCR, one entry per CDR3 protein. The table lists approximately 38,000 distinct CDR3 sequences, approximately 6.3% of them singletons. Time point: sample taken at primary tumor resection. The sequenced material consisted of unsorted whole RNA from tumor, nontumor lung or frozen PBMC. 55 to 80 TRACERx patients with early, untreated non-small cell lung cancer donated samples.

The V call is TRBV5-5, the J call TRBJ2-7; D is possibly TRBD2 (5 bases). This sequence was found in a male donor with early-stage non-small cell lung cancer. Sequencing used PBMCs, obtained at surgery. The CDR3 nucleotides read TGTGCCAGCAGCTTCGGGATTTACGAGCAGTACTTC. Encoded protein: CASSFGIYEQYF.